This TCR beta chain derives from a study of neoadjuvant anti-PD-1 for oral cavity cancer. The wider study: Non-progressing patients received a fourth nivolumab dose near day 43, then surgery on days 50-56.

The data were produced by immunoSEQ multiplex PCR, yet TCRdb's version contains in-frame clones alone and is incomplete. This sample has tens of thousands of clones; 40% to 45% occur once, and the top ten carry around 40%. Time point defined: after neoadjuvant nivolumab, at surgical resection. These oral cavity squamous cell carcinomas were HPV-negative and locally advanced. The clonotype originates from a person between 35 and 79 years old with oral cavity squamous cell carcinoma. Sequencing used tumor tissue, obtained after nivolumab (anti-PD-1) treatment.

The CDR3 DNA is TGTGCCAGCAGGGAACCTACCTCATGGGAGCAGTTCTTC. This gives the protein CASREPTSWEQFF. The genes are TRBV7-9 and TRBJ2-1; D ambiguous. Trimming took off 6 bases at V and 10 bases at J, with 16 bases between the two ends. Looked up from germline, CDR1 is SEHNR and CDR2 is FQNEAQ (reference sequence). The CDR3 is 13 residues long.